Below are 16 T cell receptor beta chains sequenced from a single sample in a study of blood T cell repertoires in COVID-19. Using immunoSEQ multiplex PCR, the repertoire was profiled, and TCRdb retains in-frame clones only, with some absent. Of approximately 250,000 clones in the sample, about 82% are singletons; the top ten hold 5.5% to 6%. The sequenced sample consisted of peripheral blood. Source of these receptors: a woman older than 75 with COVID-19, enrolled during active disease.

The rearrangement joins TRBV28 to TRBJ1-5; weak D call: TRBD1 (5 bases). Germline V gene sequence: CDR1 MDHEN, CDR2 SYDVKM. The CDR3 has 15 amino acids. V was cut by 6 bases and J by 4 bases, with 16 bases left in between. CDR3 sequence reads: CASRQPLGVNQPQHF. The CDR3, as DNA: TGTGCCAGCAGACAACCTTTAGGGGTAAATCAGCCCCAGCATTTT.

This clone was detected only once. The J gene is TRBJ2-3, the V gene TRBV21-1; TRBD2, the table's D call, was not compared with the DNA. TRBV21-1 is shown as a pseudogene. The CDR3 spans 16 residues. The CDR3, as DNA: TGTGCCAGCACGGGGCTAGCGGGGATCCTTCCAGATACGCAGTATTTT. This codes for CASTGLAGILPDTQYF.

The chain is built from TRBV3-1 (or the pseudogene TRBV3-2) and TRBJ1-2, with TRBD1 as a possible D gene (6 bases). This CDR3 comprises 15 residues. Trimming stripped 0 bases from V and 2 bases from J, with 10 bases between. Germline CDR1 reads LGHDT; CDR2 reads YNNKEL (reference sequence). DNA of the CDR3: TGTGCCAGCAGCCAAGAGGGGACACCCAACTATGGCTACACCTTC. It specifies CASSQEGTPNYGYTF.

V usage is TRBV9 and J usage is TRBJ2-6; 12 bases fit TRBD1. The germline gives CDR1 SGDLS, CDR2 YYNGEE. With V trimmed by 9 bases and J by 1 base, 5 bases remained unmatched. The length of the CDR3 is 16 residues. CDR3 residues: CATPGQGASGANVLTF. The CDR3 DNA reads TGTGCCACACCGGGACAGGGGGCGTCTGGGGCCAACGTCCTGACTTTC.

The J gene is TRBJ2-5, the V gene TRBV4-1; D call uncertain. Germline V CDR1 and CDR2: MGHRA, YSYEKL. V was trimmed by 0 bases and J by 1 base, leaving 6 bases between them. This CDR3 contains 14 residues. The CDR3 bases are TGCGCCAGCAGCCAAGAACAGTCCCAAGAGACCCAGTACTTC. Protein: CASSQEQSQETQYF.

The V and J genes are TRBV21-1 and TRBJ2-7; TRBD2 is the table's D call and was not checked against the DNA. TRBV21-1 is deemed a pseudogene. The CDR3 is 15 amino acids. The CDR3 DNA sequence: TGTGCCAGCAGTAAGACTAGCGGGTGTCCCGGGGAGCAGTACTTC. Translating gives CASSKTSGCPGEQYF.

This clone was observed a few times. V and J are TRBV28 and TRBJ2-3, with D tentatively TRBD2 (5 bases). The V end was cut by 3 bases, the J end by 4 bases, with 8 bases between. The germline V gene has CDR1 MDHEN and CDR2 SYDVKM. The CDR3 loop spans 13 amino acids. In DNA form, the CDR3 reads TGTGCCAGCAGTTTCAACGGGGCAGATACGCAGTATTTT. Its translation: CASSFNGADTQYF.

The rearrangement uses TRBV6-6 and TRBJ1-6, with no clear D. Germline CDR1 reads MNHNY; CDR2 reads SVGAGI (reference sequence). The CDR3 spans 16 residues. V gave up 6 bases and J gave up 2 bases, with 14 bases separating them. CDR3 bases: TGTGCCAGCAGGCTCACCTCCGGGGCCTATAATTCACCCCTCCACTTT. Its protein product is CASRLTSGAYNSPLHF.

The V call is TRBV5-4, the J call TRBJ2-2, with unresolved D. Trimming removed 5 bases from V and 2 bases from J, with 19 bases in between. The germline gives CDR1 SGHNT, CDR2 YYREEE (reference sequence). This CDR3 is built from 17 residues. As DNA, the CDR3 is TGTGCCAGCAGTAGCCTAATCGTGGATCACAACACCGGGGAGCTGTTTTTT. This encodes CASSSLIVDHNTGELFF.

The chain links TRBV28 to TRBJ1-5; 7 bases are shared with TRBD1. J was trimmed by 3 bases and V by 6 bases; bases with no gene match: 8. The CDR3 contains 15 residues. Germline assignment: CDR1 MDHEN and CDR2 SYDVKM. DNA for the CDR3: TGTGCCAGCAGGCGAAACAGGGGTAACAATCAGCCCCAGCATTTT. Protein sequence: CASRRNRGNNQPQHF.

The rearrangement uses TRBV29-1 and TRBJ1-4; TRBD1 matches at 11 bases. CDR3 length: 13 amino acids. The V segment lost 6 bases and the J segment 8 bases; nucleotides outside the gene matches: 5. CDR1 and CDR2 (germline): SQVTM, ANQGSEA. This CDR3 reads CSVGQGAGEKLFF. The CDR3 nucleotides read TGCAGCGTCGGACAGGGGGCGGGAGAAAAACTGTTTTTT.

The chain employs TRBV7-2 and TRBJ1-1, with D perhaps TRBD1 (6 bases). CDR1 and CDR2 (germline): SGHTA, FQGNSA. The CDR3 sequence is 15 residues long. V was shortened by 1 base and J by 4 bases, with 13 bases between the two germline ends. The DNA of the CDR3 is TGTGCCAGCAGCTTAGATCAGGGGAAGGGCACTGAAGCTTTCTTT. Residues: CASSLDQGKGTEAFF.

The CDR3 spells CASSLGVTINNYGYTF. The DNA for the CDR3 is TGTGCCAGCAGCTTAGGTGTGACAATAAATAACTATGGCTACACCTTC. The chain joins TRBV7-8 to TRBJ1-2; no firm D call. V shed 1 base and J shed 1 base, with 13 bases lying between them. Germline V gives CDR1 SGHVS, CDR2 FQNEAQ. There are 16 residues in the CDR3.

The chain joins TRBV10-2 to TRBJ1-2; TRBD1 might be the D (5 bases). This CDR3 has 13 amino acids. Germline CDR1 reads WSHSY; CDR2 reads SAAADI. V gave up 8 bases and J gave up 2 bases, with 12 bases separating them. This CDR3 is CASGQGHNYGYTF. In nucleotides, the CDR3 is TGCGCCAGCGGCCAGGGCCACAACTATGGCTACACCTTC.

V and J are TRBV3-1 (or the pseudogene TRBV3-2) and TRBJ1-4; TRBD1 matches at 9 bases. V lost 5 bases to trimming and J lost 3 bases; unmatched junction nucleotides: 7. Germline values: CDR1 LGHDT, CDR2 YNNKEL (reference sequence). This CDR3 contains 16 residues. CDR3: CASSSRDRVPNEKLFF. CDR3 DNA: TGTGCCAGCAGCTCCCGGGACAGGGTACCTAATGAAAAACTGTTTTTT.

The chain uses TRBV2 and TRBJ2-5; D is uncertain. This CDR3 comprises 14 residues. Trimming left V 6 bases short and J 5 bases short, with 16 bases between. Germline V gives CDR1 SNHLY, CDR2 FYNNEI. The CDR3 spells CASRANNLAETQYF. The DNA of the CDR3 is TGTGCCAGCAGAGCCAATAATCTTGCTGAGACCCAGTACTTC.